These 30 T cell receptor beta chains share one sample of origin, sequenced in a study of regulatory T cells in long-lasting Graves disease. Investigators prepared the TCR beta libraries by applying iRepertoire HTBI primers and Arm-PCR of CDR3 regions. TCRdb fed the multiplex PCR reads into MiXCR, producing one record per CDR3 protein. The sample carries 300,000 to 400,000 distinct CDR3 sequences, over 15% recorded once. Time point here: newly diagnosed GD, antithyroid drugs for less than 3 months. PBMC-derived RNA was used for the TCR library. Source: peripheral blood mononuclear cells (PBMCs), taken at new diagnosis, from a patient treated with antithyroid drugs. The source of these receptors is a female donor with Graves disease.

This clonotype was seen a single time. A much larger clone is a single base away; this may be a read error. The CDR3 does not end in the conserved phenylalanine or tryptophan, so this is likely a read error. This sequence joins TRBV20-1 and TRBJ2-1; 7 bases map to TRBD2. V dropped 3 bases and J dropped 4; count of bases not matched to a gene: 0. CDR3 length: 12 residues. In germline, CDR1 is DFQATT, CDR2 SNEGSKA (reference sequence). The CDR3 DNA sequence: TGCAGTGCTAGCGGGAGGTACAATGAGCAGTTCCTC. Protein: CSASGRYNEQFL.

This clonotype was counted between two and nine times. The chain couples TRBV11-3 to TRBJ2-7; D may be TRBD1 or TRBD2 (7 bases each). Germline assignment: CDR1 SGHNT and CDR2 YENEEA. V lost 3 bases, J lost 2 bases, and 14 bases lay in between. The CDR3 consists of 15 residues. The CDR3 bases are TGTGCCAGCAGCTTTAGCCAGGGGGGGCCCTACGAGCAGTACTTC. This gives the protein CASSFSQGGPYEQYF.

This clonotype appeared many times. The chain carries TRBV12-3 or TRBV12-4 and TRBJ2-1; TRBD1 matches at 10 bases. The junction had 3 bases not matched to a gene; V was cut back by 5 bases and J by 2 bases. The CDR3 sequence is 15 residues long. This CDR3 is CASSATGGTYNEQFF. Here the CDR3 DNA reads TGTGCCAGCAGTGCGACAGGGGGCACCTACAATGAGCAGTTCTTC.

This clonotype came up many times. Since the CDR3 does not end with the conserved phenylalanine or tryptophan, this likely comes from a read error. Here the CDR3 DNA reads TGTGCCAGCAGATCTGCGGTGGACAGCACTGAAGCTTTCCTT. It yields the protein CASRSAVDSTEAFL. The V gene is TRBV27, the J gene TRBJ1-1, with a possible D match to TRBD1 (6 bases). This CDR3 has 14 residues. V lost 6 bases, J lost 4 bases, and 15 bases lay in between. Per germline, CDR1 MNHEY and CDR2 SMNVEV (reference sequence).

This clonotype was counted ten times or more. The DNA for the CDR3 is TGCGCCAGCAGCCAAGAATCAGCGGGAGCGTACGAGCAGTACTTC. Translating gives CASSQESAGAYEQYF. This chain connects TRBV4-1 to TRBJ2-7; 8 positions match TRBD2. CDR3 length: 15 amino acids. V was clipped by 0 bases and J by 4 bases; unmatched bases: 5. In germline, CDR1 is MGHRA, CDR2 YSYEKL.

This clonotype was observed a handful of times. At one of its ends the junction is not consistent with the germline gene, which may arise from a read error. This CDR3 reads CVSSFDWMGEQFF. Here the CDR3 DNA reads TGTGTCAGCAGCTTCGACTGGATGGGGGAGCAGTTCTTC. V and J are TRBV11-2 and TRBJ2-1; D ambiguous. Germline V CDR1 and CDR2: SGHAT, FQNNGV. This CDR3 is built from 13 residues.

This clonotype was counted ten times or more. The chain uses TRBV5-4 and TRBJ1-1; possibly TRBD1 for D (5 bases). This CDR3 is 15 amino acids long. CDR1 is SGHNT and CDR2 is YYREEE in the germline V gene (reference sequence). Deletions cut 3 bases from V and 1 base from J, with 13 bases between. The CDR3 coding sequence is TGTGCCAGCAGCTGGGGACTTCCGGGGAACACTGAAGCTTTCTTT. Translating it yields CASSWGLPGNTEAFF.

This rearrangement joins TRBV19 to TRBJ1-5; 9 nucleotides line up with TRBD1. The CDR3 length is 18 residues. With V trimmed by 2 bases and J by 1 base, 9 bases remained unmatched. Per the germline V gene, CDR1 is LNHDA and CDR2 is SQIVND (reference sequence). CDR3 nucleotide sequence: TGTGCCAGTAGTATATCCGACGCACAGGGGGCCAGCAATCAGCCCCAGCATTTT. Amino acids: CASSISDAQGASNQPQHF.

In its sample, this clonotype was seen many times. This chain joins TRBV7-9 and TRBJ2-2; a weak D match, TRBD1 (6 bases). CDR1 and CDR2 from the germline V gene are SEHNR and FQNEAQ (reference sequence). V gave up 5 bases and J gave up 3 bases, with 16 bases separating them. The CDR3 contains 16 residues. CDR3 DNA: TGTGCCAGCAGCCTGACCGGACAGCCCCACACCGGGGAGCTGTTTTTT. Translated: CASSLTGQPHTGELFF.

This clonotype was observed many times. Sequence at one end of the junction differs from germline and may be a read error. V is TRBV6-2 or TRBV6-3 and J is TRBJ2-2; 8 nucleotides align to TRBD1. This CDR3 is 15 amino acids long. Germline lookup yields CDR1 MNHEY and CDR2 SVGEGT. In nucleotides, the CDR3 is TGTGCCAGCAGTGACTCGACAGGGGACACCGGGGAGCTGTTTTTT. Its translation: CASSDSTGDTGELFF.

This clonotype was seen repeatedly, ten times or more. This sequence joins TRBV25-1 and TRBJ2-1; no firm D call. The CDR3 has 14 residues. The V gene lost 3 bases and the J gene lost 6 bases, with 12 bases spanning the gap. Germline V lookup: CDR1 MGHDK, CDR2 SYGVNS. The CDR3 sequence: CASSDLARPNEQFF. The CDR3 DNA reads as TGTGCCAGCAGTGATCTGGCCCGTCCCAATGAGCAGTTCTTC.

The chain recombines TRBV4-2 with TRBJ2-5, with D possibly being TRBD2 (7 bases). Germline V lookup: CDR1 LGHNA, CDR2 YNFKEQ. The CDR3 contains 16 residues. Between the trimmed V and J ends, which lost 1 base and 5 bases, there was a span of 17 bases. The CDR3 protein is CASSQGLSGGEETQYF. The CDR3 DNA reads TGTGCCAGCAGCCAAGGGTTATCGGGGGGCGAGGAGACCCAGTACTTC.

Many counts were recorded for this clonotype. The gene calls are TRBV24-1 and TRBJ2-7; 7 bases align to TRBD1. In germline, CDR1 is KGHDR, CDR2 SFDVKD. V lost 11 bases to trimming and J lost 1 base; unmatched junction nucleotides: 7. The length of the CDR3 is 13 residues. The CDR3 loop is CAIGDSGSYEQYF. The CDR3 DNA reads as TGTGCCATTGGGGACAGTGGTTCCTACGAGCAGTACTTC.

This sequence joins TRBV19 and TRBJ1-5, with D uncertain. Germline CDR1 and CDR2: LNHDA and SQIVND (reference sequence). V was trimmed by 7 bases and J by 4 bases, leaving 11 bases between them. There are 13 residues in the CDR3. The DNA for the CDR3 is TGTGCCAGTAATGCAGACCGTAATCAGCCCCAGCATTTT. Protein: CASNADRNQPQHF.

This clonotype showed up many times. The rearrangement uses TRBV28 and TRBJ2-7; D not resolved. The germline V and J ends were trimmed by 1 base and 2 bases, with 12 bases remaining between them. The CDR3 sequence is 15 residues long. Germline lookup yields CDR1 MDHEN and CDR2 SYDVKM. The CDR3 spells CASSLFRAGAYEQYF. CDR3 DNA sequence: TGTGCCAGCAGTTTATTTCGGGCTGGGGCCTACGAGCAGTACTTC.

This clonotype was seen repeatedly, ten times or more. The V gene is TRBV10-1, the J gene TRBJ2-1, with 8 bases that match TRBD1. Per germline, CDR1 WNHNN and CDR2 SYGVQD (reference sequence). This CDR3 has 20 residues. J gave up 8 bases and V 6 bases, and 27 bases lay outside the gene matches. The chain's CDR3 is CASRRLRDRFPQWRHDEQFF. CDR3 coding DNA: TGCGCCAGCAGACGTCTCCGGGACAGGTTCCCGCAGTGGAGACACGATGAGCAGTTCTTC.

This clonotype was recorded many times. This chain links TRBV18 with TRBJ2-5; perhaps TRBD2 as D (6 bases). From germline, CDR1 is KGHSH and CDR2 LQKENI. There are 14 residues in the CDR3. Trimming pared 6 bases from V and 5 bases from J, leaving 16 bases between. In DNA, the CDR3 is TGTGCCAGCTCCGGGGCGGGACTGAGCGAGACCCAGTACTTC. Translated: CASSGAGLSETQYF. The full variable domain, completed using reference TRBV18 and TRBJ2-5, is NAGVMQNPRHLVRRRGQEARLRCSPMKGHSHVYWYRQLPEEGLKFMVYLQKENIIDESGMPKERFSAEFPKEGPSILRIQQVVRGDSAAYFCASSGAGLSETQYFGPGTRLLVL.

In this sample, this clonotype turned up many times. The chain has TRBV20-1 and TRBJ2-5; D may be TRBD2 (6 bases). The CDR3 runs 13 residues. V was cut by 2 bases and J by 0 bases, with 7 bases left in between. Germline CDR1 and CDR2: DFQATT and SNEGSKA (reference sequence). The CDR3 coding sequence is TGCAGTGCTAGACGGGGGTACCAAGAGACCCAGTACTTC. This translates into CSARRGYQETQYF.

This clonotype has ten or more counts. The chain recombines TRBV9 with TRBJ2-1; 13 positions agree with TRBD2. Per the germline V gene, CDR1 is SGDLS and CDR2 is YYNGEE. The ends lost 3 bases at V and 5 bases at J; junction bases unmatched: 5. This CDR3 comprises 16 residues. This chain's CDR3 is CASSAVGTSGNNEQFF. As DNA, the CDR3 is TGTGCCAGCAGCGCAGTGGGGACTAGCGGGAACAATGAGCAGTTCTTC.

This clonotype was found a few times. This rearrangement joins TRBV4-2 to TRBJ2-2, with 9 positions matching TRBD2. V lost 0 bases and J lost 7; bases outside the gene matches: 12. Germline loops: CDR1 LGHNA, CDR2 YNFKEQ. CDR3 length: 18 residues. The chain's CDR3 is CASSQEVPRGRAGGELFF. CDR3 bases: TGTGCCAGCAGCCAAGAAGTTCCCCGCGGGAGGGCCGGCGGGGAGCTGTTTTTT.

This clonotype was seen a handful of times. The rearrangement links TRBV9 to TRBJ2-2, with 8 bases matching TRBD2. Trimming took 4 bases from V and 6 from J; bases not matched to a gene: 11. The CDR3 runs to 16 residues. The germline gives CDR1 SGDLS, CDR2 YYNGEE. The CDR3 region is CASSLNQAGASGELFF. The DNA of the CDR3 is TGTGCCAGCAGCCTTAATCAAGCGGGAGCATCCGGGGAGCTGTTTTTT.

The chain carries TRBV19 and TRBJ2-3; possible D gene TRBD2, 6 bases. Germline CDR1 is LNHDA and CDR2 is SQIVND (reference sequence). The CDR3 runs to 15 residues. Between the trimmed V and J ends, which lost 1 base and 3 bases, there was a span of 11 bases. The CDR3 protein is CASSIADGRTDTQYF. Written as DNA, the CDR3 is TGTGCCAGTAGTATAGCCGACGGGAGAACAGATACGCAGTATTTT.

Regarding this clonotype: This may arise from a read error, as a much more abundant clone is one base away. The chain joins TRBV19 to TRBJ2-1; TRBD1 aligns across 9 bases. This CDR3 is 15 amino acids long. With 2 bases clipped from V and 8 bases from J, the junction kept 7 bases outside the gene matches. The germline CDR1 and CDR2 sequences are LNHDA and SQIVND (reference sequence). Here the CDR3 reads CASSILRQGGDEQFF. The DNA for the CDR3 is TGTGCCAGTAGTATATTGAGACAGGGGGGGGATGAGCAGTTCTTC.

The chain combines TRBV20-1 with TRBJ2-2, with TRBD2 as a possible D gene (6 bases). This CDR3 comprises 14 residues. Per the germline V gene, CDR1 is DFQATT and CDR2 is SNEGSKA (reference sequence). Deletions cut 3 bases from V and 4 bases from J, with 12 bases between. Here the CDR3 DNA reads TGCAGTGCTAGGCCTAGCGCAGGCACCGGGGAGCTGTTTTTT. Its protein is CSARPSAGTGELFF.

This clonotype was seen many times. V is TRBV6-1 and J is TRBJ2-7, with 8 bases lining up with TRBD2. The CDR3 extends over 15 amino acids. V was pared by 5 bases and J by 4 bases, with 10 bases of the junction left unmatched. From germline, CDR1 is MNHNS and CDR2 SASEGT. The CDR3 bases are TGTGCCAGCAGTCCCGGGGGACTAGACCAATACGAGCAGTACTTC. As protein: CASSPGGLDQYEQYF.

This clonotype was picked up many times. In DNA, the CDR3 is TGTGCCAGCAGCCCTCAAGCGGGAGGGTTCAACGAGCAGTACTTC. This gives the protein CASSPQAGGFNEQYF. The chain links TRBV11-2 to TRBJ2-7, with TRBD2 matching 10 bases. The CDR3 length is 15 residues. Per the germline V gene, CDR1 is SGHAT and CDR2 is FQNNGV. V lost 5 bases, J lost 5 bases, and 9 bases stayed unmatched.

Many counts were recorded for this clonotype. The chain has TRBV5-1 and TRBJ2-2; 11 bases agree with TRBD2. Unmatched junction bases numbered 1, after V lost 5 bases and J lost 4 bases. The CDR3 sequence is 14 residues long. The germline CDR1 and CDR2 sequences are SGHRS and YFSETQ. The CDR3 loop is CASSTSGGTGELFF. Written as DNA, the CDR3 is TGCGCCAGCAGTACTAGCGGGGGCACCGGGGAGCTGTTTTTT.

The CDR3 region has the DNA TGTGCCAGCAGCTTTACTAGCGGACCGAACACCGGGGAGCTGTTTTTT. Translated, it gives CASSFTSGPNTGELFF. The V call is TRBV11-3, the J call TRBJ2-2; 8 bases map to TRBD2. Trimming took 3 bases from V and 0 from J; bases not matched to a gene: 3. The CDR3 runs to 16 residues. The V gene's germline CDR1 is SGHNT and CDR2 YENEEA. Supplemented by reference TRBV11-3 and TRBJ2-2, the full variable domain reads EAGVVQSPRYKIIEKKQPVAFWCNPISGHNTLYWYLQNLGQGPELLIRYENEEAVDDSQLPKDRFSAERLKGVDSTLKIQPAELGDSAVYLCASSFTSGPNTGELFFGEGSRLTVL.

In its sample, this clonotype was seen many times. The V gene is TRBV27, the J gene TRBJ1-6; the D is unclear. Between the trimmed V and J ends, which lost 0 bases and 1 base, there was a span of 13 bases. The CDR3 consists of 18 residues. The germline V gene encodes CDR1 MNHEY and CDR2 SMNVEV (reference sequence). This CDR3 reads CASSLSPPAGSYNSPLHF. DNA for the CDR3: TGTGCCAGCAGTTTATCCCCCCCGGCCGGGTCCTATAATTCACCCCTCCACTTT.

The V gene is TRBV6-1, the J gene TRBJ1-2; D is uncertain. Germline V gene lookup returns CDR1 MNHNS and CDR2 SASEGT. The CDR3 extends over 12 amino acids. V lost 10 bases to trimming and J lost 3 bases, with 12 bases between them. The CDR3 sequence is CATNNRYYGYTF. The CDR3 bases are TGTGCCACCAACAACAGATACTATGGCTACACCTTC.